Shown below are 7 T cell receptor beta chains from a single sample sequenced in a study of CD8 T cells in Susac syndrome. An input of about 0.45 to 1 ug of RNA was subjected to reverse transcription using random hexamers. TCRdb reprocessed the immunoSEQ multiplex PCR reads via MiXCR and lists one record per CDR3 protein. Here the sample spans nearly 110,000 distinct CDR3 sequences, roughly 95% being singletons. Sequenced: CD8+ T cells from PBMCs. All receptors derive from a human donor with Susac syndrome.

The chain links TRBV7-9 to TRBJ2-2; 7 bases align to TRBD1. V was pared by 4 bases and J by 3 bases, with 5 bases of the junction left unmatched. The CDR3 has 15 amino acids. From germline, CDR1 is SEHNR and CDR2 FQNEAQ (reference sequence). DNA for the CDR3: TGTGCCAGCAGCTCGACAGGGCGCGACACCGGGGAGCTGTTTTTT. This gives the protein CASSSTGRDTGELFF.

This chain connects TRBV2 to TRBJ2-7, with TRBD1 identical over 8 bases. The CDR3 totals 11 residues. Looked up from germline, CDR1 is SNHLY and CDR2 is FYNNEI. This chain's CDR3 is CADRDKNEQYF. Here the CDR3 DNA reads TGTGCGGACAGGGATAAGAACGAGCAGTACTTC.

V and J are TRBV25-1 and TRBJ1-1; D is unclear. This CDR3 contains 13 residues. V gave up 1 base and J gave up 5 bases, with 8 bases separating them. Germline CDR1 reads MGHDK; CDR2 reads SYGVNS. Here the CDR3 reads CASSESYGTEAFF. The CDR3 DNA sequence: TGTGCCAGCAGTGAATCGTATGGGACTGAAGCTTTCTTT.

The chain joins TRBV20-1 to TRBJ2-2, with 7 bases lining up with TRBD1. The V gene end was trimmed by 0 bases and the J gene end by 0 bases; junction bases not matched to a gene: 4. Germline CDR1 DFQATT, CDR2 SNEGSKA (reference sequence). The CDR3 is 16 residues long. The CDR3: CSARDNQGANTGELFF. DNA of the CDR3: TGCAGTGCTAGAGATAATCAGGGGGCGAACACCGGGGAGCTGTTTTTT.

This clonotype was observed once. The gene calls are TRBV19 and TRBJ1-1, with unresolved D. The V gene lost 3 bases and the J gene lost 4 bases, with 9 bases spanning the gap. CDR3 length: 13 amino acids. Germline V gene lookup returns CDR1 LNHDA and CDR2 SQIVND (reference sequence). CDR3 DNA sequence: TGTGCCAGTAGTATCTCTGGTACCACTGAAGCTTTCTTT. This encodes CASSISGTTEAFF.

This chain connects TRBV5-6 to TRBJ2-7, with 7 bases lining up with TRBD2. CDR1 is SGHDT and CDR2 is YYEEEE in the germline V gene. The length of the CDR3 is 13 residues. Unmatched junction bases numbered 8, after V lost 4 bases and J lost 7 bases. CDR3 DNA sequence: TGTGCCAGCAGCCTGGACACCGGGAGGGAGCAGTACTTC. Protein: CASSLDTGREQYF.

This rearrangement joins TRBV9 to TRBJ2-1, with TRBD2 as a possible D gene (6 bases). Trimming removed 0 bases at V and 9 bases at J, with 13 bases between. Germline V gene sequence: CDR1 SGDLS, CDR2 YYNGEE. The CDR3 covers 14 residues. In nucleotides, the CDR3 is TGTGCCAGCAGCGTAGCTGCGGGGAGGAGTGAGCAGTTCTTC. Protein product: CASSVAAGRSEQFF.